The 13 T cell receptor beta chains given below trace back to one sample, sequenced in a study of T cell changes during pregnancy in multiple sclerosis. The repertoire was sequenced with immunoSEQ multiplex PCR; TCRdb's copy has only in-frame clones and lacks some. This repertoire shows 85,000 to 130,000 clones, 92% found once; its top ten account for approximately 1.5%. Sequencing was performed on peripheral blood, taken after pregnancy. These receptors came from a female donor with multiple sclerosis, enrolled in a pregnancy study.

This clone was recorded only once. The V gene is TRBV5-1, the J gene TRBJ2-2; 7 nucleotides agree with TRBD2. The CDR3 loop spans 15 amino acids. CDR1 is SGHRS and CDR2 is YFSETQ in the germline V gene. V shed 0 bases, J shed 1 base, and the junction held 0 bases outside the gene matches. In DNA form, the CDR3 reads TGCGCCAGCAGCTTGGCGGGAGGGAACACCGGGGAGCTGTTTTTT. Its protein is CASSLAGGNTGELFF.

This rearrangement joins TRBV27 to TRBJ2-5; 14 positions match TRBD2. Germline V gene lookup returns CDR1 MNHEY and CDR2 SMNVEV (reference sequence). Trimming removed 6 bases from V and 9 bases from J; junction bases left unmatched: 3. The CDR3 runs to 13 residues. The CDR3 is CASSPTSGRAQYF. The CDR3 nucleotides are TGTGCCAGCAGCCCGACTAGCGGGAGGGCCCAGTACTTC.

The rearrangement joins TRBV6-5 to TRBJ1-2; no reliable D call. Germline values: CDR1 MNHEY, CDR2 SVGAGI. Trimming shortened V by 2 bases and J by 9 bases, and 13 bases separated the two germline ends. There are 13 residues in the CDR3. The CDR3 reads CASSYVPSGSYTF. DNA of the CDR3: TGTGCCAGCAGTTACGTCCCCTCCGGGAGCTACACCTTC.

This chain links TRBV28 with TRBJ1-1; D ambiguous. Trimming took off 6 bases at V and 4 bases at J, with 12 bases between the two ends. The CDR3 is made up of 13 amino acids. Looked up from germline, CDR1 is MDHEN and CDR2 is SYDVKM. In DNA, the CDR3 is TGTGCCAGCAGATCGCGGCCTCCCACTGAAGCTTTCTTT. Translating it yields CASRSRPPTEAFF.

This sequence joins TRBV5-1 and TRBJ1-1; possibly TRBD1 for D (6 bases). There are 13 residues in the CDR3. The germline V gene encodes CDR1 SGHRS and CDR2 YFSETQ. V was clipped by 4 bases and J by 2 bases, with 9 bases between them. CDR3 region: CASSQGLNTEAFF. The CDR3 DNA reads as TGCGCCAGCAGCCAGGGGCTTAACACTGAAGCTTTCTTT.

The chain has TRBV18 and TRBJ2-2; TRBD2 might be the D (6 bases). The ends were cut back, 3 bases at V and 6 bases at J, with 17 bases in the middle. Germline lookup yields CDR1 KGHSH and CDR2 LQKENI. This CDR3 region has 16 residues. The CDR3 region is CASSPPAGGYPGELFF. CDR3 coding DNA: TGTGCCAGCTCACCCCCAGCGGGTGGGTACCCCGGGGAGCTGTTTTTT.

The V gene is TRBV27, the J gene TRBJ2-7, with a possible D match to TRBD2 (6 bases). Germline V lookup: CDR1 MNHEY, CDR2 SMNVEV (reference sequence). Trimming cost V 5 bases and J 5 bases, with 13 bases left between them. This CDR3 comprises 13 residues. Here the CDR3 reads CASSPLEGDEQYF. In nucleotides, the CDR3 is TGTGCCAGCAGTCCCCTGGAGGGAGACGAGCAGTACTTC.

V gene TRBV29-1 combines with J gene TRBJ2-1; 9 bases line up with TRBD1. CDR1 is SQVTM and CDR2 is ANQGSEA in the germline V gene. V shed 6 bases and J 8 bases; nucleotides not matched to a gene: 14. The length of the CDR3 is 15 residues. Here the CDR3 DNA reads TGCAGCGTACGAAAGGGGGGACAGGGACCCGATGAGCAGTTCTTC. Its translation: CSVRKGGQGPDEQFF.

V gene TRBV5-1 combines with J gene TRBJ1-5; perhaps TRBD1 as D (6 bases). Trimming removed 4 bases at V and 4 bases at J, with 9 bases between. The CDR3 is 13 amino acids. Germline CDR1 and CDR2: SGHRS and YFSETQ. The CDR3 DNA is TGCGCCAGCAGCGCAGGACAGAATCAGCCCCAGCATTTT. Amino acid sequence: CASSAGQNQPQHF. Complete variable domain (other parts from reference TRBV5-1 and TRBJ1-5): KAGVTQTPRYLIKTRGQQVTLSCSPISGHRSVSWYQQTPGQGLQFLFEYFSETQRNKGNFPGRFSGRQFSNSRSEMNVSTLELGDSALYLCASSAGQNQPQHFGDGTRLSIL.

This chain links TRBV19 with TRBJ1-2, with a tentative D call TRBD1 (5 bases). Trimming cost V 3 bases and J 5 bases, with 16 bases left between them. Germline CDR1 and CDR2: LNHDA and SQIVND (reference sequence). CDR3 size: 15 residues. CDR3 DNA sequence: TGTGCCAGTAGTATCGGCAGGGAGGGACTTTATGGCTACACCTTC. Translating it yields CASSIGREGLYGYTF.

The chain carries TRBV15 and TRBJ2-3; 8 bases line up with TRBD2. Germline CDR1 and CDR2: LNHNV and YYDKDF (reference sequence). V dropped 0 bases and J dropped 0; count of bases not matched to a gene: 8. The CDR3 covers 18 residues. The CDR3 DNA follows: TGTGCCACCAGCAGAGAACTCGGCGGGGGGTCTAGCACAGATACGCAGTATTTT. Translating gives CATSRELGGGSSTDTQYF. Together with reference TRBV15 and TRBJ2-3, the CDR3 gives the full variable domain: DAMVIQNPRYQVTQFGKPVTLSCSQTLNHNVMYWYQQKSSQAPKLLFHYYDKDFNNEADTPDNFQSRRPNTSFCFLDIRSPGLGDTAMYLCATSRELGGGSSTDTQYFGPGTRLTVL.

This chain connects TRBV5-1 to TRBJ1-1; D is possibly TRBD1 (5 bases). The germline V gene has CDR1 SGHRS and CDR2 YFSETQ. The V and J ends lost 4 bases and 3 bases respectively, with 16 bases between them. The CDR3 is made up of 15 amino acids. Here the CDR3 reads CASSEQAGRYTEAFF. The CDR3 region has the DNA TGCGCCAGCAGCGAACAGGCCGGGCGTTACACTGAAGCTTTCTTT.

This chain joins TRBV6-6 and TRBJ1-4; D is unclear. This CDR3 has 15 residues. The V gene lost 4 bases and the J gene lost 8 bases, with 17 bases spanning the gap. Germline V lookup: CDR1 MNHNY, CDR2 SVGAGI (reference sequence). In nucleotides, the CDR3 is TGTGCCAGCAGTTCTCCGGGGAGAAACCCCGAAAAACTGTTTTTT. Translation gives CASSSPGRNPEKLFF.